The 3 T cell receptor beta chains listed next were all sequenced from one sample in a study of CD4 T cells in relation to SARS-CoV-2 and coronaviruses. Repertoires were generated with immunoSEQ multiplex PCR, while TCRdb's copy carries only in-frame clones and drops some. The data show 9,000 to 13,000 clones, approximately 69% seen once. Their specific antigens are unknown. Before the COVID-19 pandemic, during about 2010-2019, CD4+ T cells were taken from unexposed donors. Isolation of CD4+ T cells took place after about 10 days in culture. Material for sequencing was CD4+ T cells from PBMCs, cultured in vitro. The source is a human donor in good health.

CDR3 bases: TGTGCCAGCACCGCAAGGGGGGAGCTAGCGGAGTACTTC. As protein: CASTARGELAEYF. This chain connects TRBV27 to TRBJ2-7; D perhaps matches TRBD2 (7 bases). The V end was cut by 7 bases, the J end by 11 bases, with 21 bases between. This CDR3 comprises 13 residues. Germline V CDR1 and CDR2: MNHEY, SMNVEV (reference sequence).

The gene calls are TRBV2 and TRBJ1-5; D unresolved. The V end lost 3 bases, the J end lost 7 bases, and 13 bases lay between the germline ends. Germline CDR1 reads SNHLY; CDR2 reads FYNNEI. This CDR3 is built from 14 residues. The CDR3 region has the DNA TGTGCCAGCAGTGATAACACGGGTCGGCAGCCCCAGCATTTT. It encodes CASSDNTGRQPQHF.

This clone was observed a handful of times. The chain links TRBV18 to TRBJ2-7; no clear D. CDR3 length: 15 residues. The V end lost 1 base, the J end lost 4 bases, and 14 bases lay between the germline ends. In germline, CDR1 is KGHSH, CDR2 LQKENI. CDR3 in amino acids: CASSPQILGNYEQYF. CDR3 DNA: TGTGCCAGCTCACCACAGATTCTGGGAAATTACGAGCAGTACTTC.